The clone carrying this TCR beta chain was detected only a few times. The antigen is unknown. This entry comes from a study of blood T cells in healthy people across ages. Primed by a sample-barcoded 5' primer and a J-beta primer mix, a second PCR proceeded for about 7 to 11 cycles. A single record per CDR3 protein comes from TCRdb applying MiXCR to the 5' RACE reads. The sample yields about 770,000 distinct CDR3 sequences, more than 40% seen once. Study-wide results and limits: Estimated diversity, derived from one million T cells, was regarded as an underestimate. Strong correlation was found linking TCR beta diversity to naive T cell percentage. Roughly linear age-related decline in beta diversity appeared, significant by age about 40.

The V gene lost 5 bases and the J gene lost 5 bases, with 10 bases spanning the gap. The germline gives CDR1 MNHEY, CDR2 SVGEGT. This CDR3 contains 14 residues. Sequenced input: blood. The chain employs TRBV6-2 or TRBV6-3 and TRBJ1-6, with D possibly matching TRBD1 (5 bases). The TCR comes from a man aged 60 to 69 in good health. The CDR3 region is CASSPGTDNSPLHF. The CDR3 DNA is TGTGCCAGCAGTCCCGGGACGGATAATTCACCCCTCCACTTT.